Below are 21 T cell receptor beta chains sequenced from a single sample in a study of graft-versus-host responses after intestinal transplantation. Sequenced by immunoSEQ multiplex PCR; TCRdb stores in-frame clones only, minus some. The table shows about 98,000 clones, with around 86% occurring only once. The sequencing here drew on PBMCs, taken 255 days after intestinal transplant. The receptor set was obtained from a human patient who received an intestinal transplant, so some T cells may come from the graft donor.

V is TRBV6-4 and J is TRBJ2-2; tentative D call: TRBD1 (5 bases). Germline V gives CDR1 MRHNA, CDR2 SNTAGT. This CDR3 is built from 14 residues. The V and J ends lost 2 bases and 5 bases respectively, with 9 bases between them. CDR3 in amino acids: CASSDGAGTGELFF. The CDR3 DNA reads as TGTGCCAGCAGTGACGGGGCAGGGACCGGGGAGCTGTTTTTT.

The chain combines TRBV5-1 with TRBJ1-2; maybe TRBD1 (5 bases). The CDR3 has 16 residues. Per the germline V gene, CDR1 is SGHRS and CDR2 is YFSETQ. Trimming shortened V by 4 bases and J by 0 bases, and 16 bases separated the two germline ends. CDR3 DNA sequence: TGCGCCAGCAGCCCGAGGGGCGGGAATACTAACTATGGCTACACCTTC. Amino acids: CASSPRGGNTNYGYTF.

This clone was counted a single time. The chain combines TRBV2 with TRBJ1-1, with D perhaps TRBD1 (6 bases). The V end was cut by 3 bases, the J end by 3 bases, with 11 bases between. The CDR3 spans 14 residues. Germline assignment: CDR1 SNHLY and CDR2 FYNNEI. This CDR3 is CASSERGTYTEAFF. DNA of the CDR3: TGTGCCAGCAGTGAGAGGGGGACTTACACTGAAGCTTTCTTT. The full variable domain, its missing parts supplied by reference TRBV2 and TRBJ1-1, is EPEVTQTPSHQVTQMGQEVILRCVPISNHLYFYWYRQILGQKVEFLVSFYNNEISEKSEIFDDQFSVERPDGSNFTLKIRSTKLEDSAMYFCASSERGTYTEAFFGQGTRLTVV.

The chain couples TRBV7-3 to TRBJ2-3; no firm D call. This CDR3 comprises 14 residues. Germline V gives CDR1 SGHTA, CDR2 FQGTGA. V gave up 2 bases and J gave up 6 bases, with 12 bases separating them. The CDR3 DNA reads TGTGCCAGCAGCTTACTGCCAGTCTTGGATACGCAGTATTTT. It is translated as CASSLLPVLDTQYF.

This clone came up a few times. This chain connects TRBV4-1 to TRBJ1-4; D unresolved. The CDR3 sequence is 15 residues long. Trimming took off 1 base at V and 7 bases at J, with 13 bases between the two ends. The germline V gene encodes CDR1 MGHRA and CDR2 YSYEKL. CDR3 loop: CASSQVYPPVEKLFF. The CDR3 nucleotides are TGCGCCAGCAGCCAAGTATATCCCCCGGTTGAAAAACTGTTTTTT.

For the CDR3, the DNA is TGTGCCAGCAGACTAGCGGGGAAAGAGACCCAGTACTTC. Protein product: CASRLAGKETQYF. The V call is TRBV6-5, the J call TRBJ2-5; 10 nucleotides agree with TRBD2. V was pared by 6 bases and J by 3 bases, with 1 base of the junction left unmatched. The CDR3 sequence is 13 residues long. Germline CDR1 and CDR2: MNHEY and SVGAGI.

The genes are TRBV10-3 and TRBJ2-7, with 11 bases that match TRBD1. The germline CDR1 and CDR2 sequences are ENHRY and SYGVKD. CDR3 length: 14 residues. J was trimmed by 4 bases and V by 6 bases; bases with no gene match: 5. The DNA for the CDR3 is TGTGCCATCAGGACCGGGACAGGGGGGTACGAGCAGTACTTC. Its translation is CAIRTGTGGYEQYF.

This clone has more than one count but fewer than ten. The rearrangement uses TRBV13 and TRBJ2-1; tentative D call: TRBD2 (5 bases). Germline V gene sequence: CDR1 PRHDT, CDR2 FYEKMQ (reference sequence). The CDR3 length is 14 residues. Deletions cut 8 bases from V and 8 bases from J, with 19 bases between. The CDR3 nucleotides are TGTGCCAGCCAAGCTTTTGGGCGGGTCGATGAGCAGTTCTTC. Encoded protein: CASQAFGRVDEQFF.

This clone has a single count. This chain joins TRBV6-6 and TRBJ1-4, with D perhaps TRBD1 (5 bases). The CDR3 loop spans 11 amino acids. Trimming left V 8 bases short and J 8 bases short, with 9 bases between. Germline V gene data show CDR1 as MNHNY and CDR2 as SVGAGI (reference sequence). The CDR3 is CASATEEKLFF. The CDR3 DNA reads TGTGCCAGCGCGACAGAAGAAAAACTGTTTTTT.

The chain combines TRBV6-6 with TRBJ1-1; possible D gene TRBD1, 6 bases. Germline V gene sequence: CDR1 MNHNY, CDR2 SVGAGI (reference sequence). The CDR3 covers 13 residues. The germline V and J ends were trimmed by 8 bases and 4 bases, with 14 bases remaining between them. CDR3 residues: CASSGARATEAFF. The CDR3 DNA reads as TGTGCCAGCTCGGGGGCGCGGGCCACTGAAGCTTTCTTT.

The count of this clone is one. The CDR3 DNA reads TGTGCCAGCAGGGACTCCGACCCGGGACTCCAGCCAGATACGCAGTATTTT. It encodes CASRDSDPGLQPDTQYF. The chain employs TRBV28 and TRBJ2-3; maybe TRBD2 (6 bases). V lost 6 bases to trimming and J lost 4 bases, with 23 bases between them. The V gene's germline CDR1 is MDHEN and CDR2 SYDVKM. The CDR3 spans 17 residues. The full variable domain, completed using reference TRBV28 and TRBJ2-3, is DVKVTQSSRYLVKRTGEKVFLECVQDMDHENMFWYRQDPGLGLRLIYFSYDVKMKEKGDIPEGYSVSREKKERFSLILESASTNQTSMYLCASRDSDPGLQPDTQYFGPGTRLTVL.

As for this clone: Additional DNA sequences in this sample encode the identical CDR3. The chain's CDR3 is CASSPLGDYGYTF. The DNA of the CDR3 is TGTGCCAGCTCACCATTGGGGGACTATGGCTACACCTTC. The rearrangement uses TRBV18 and TRBJ1-2; tentative D call: TRBD1 (5 bases). The germline CDR1 and CDR2 sequences are KGHSH and LQKENI. V lost 2 bases and J lost 3, with 7 bases in between. The CDR3 is made up of 13 amino acids.

This rearrangement joins TRBV5-1 to TRBJ1-2, with TRBD1 matching 7 bases. Per germline, CDR1 SGHRS and CDR2 YFSETQ. J gave up 5 bases and V 0 bases, and 10 bases lay outside the gene matches. There are 16 residues in the CDR3. The DNA for the CDR3 is TGCGCCAGCAGCTTGGGAACAGGGGCGTCGGGGTATGGCTACACCTTC. This translates into CASSLGTGASGYGYTF.

This clone is a singleton in its sample. This sequence joins TRBV7-9 and TRBJ1-6; D gene unclear. This CDR3 has 15 residues. Trimming stripped 1 base from V and 9 bases from J, with 13 bases between. Germline assignment: CDR1 SEHNR and CDR2 FQNEAQ (reference sequence). The CDR3 loop is CASSLDGVMGSPLHF. The CDR3 nucleotides read TGTGCCAGCAGCTTAGATGGGGTAATGGGTTCACCCCTCCACTTT. Full variable domain (missing parts from reference TRBV7-9 and TRBJ1-6): DTGVSQNPRHKITKRGQNVTFRCDPISEHNRLYWYRQTLGQGPEFLTYFQNEAQLEKSRLLSDRFSAERPKGSFSTLEIQRTEQGDSAMYLCASSLDGVMGSPLHFGNGTRLTVT.

The chain has TRBV7-9 and TRBJ1-2; perhaps TRBD1 as D (6 bases). Deletions cut 5 bases from V and 4 bases from J, with 11 bases between. This CDR3 contains 13 residues. Germline V gene data show CDR1 as SEHNR and CDR2 as FQNEAQ (reference sequence). In DNA form, the CDR3 reads TGTGCCAGCAGCGGGGGGCGTATCTATGGCTACACCTTC. This sequence encodes CASSGGRIYGYTF.

The V and J genes are TRBV5-1 and TRBJ2-7; perhaps TRBD2 as D (6 bases). This CDR3 contains 15 residues. Trimming left V 0 bases short and J 1 base short, with 11 bases between. CDR1 is SGHRS and CDR2 is YFSETQ in the germline V gene. CDR3 bases: TGCGCCAGCAGCTTGGATTTAGCGGCTTCCTACGAGCAGTACTTC. This gives the protein CASSLDLAASYEQYF.

The J gene is TRBJ2-3, the V gene TRBV6-4; D is unresolved. The CDR3 sequence is 16 residues long. Between the trimmed V and J ends, which lost 0 bases and 0 bases, there was a span of 10 bases. Germline V gene data show CDR1 as MRHNA and CDR2 as SNTAGT. The CDR3 DNA follows: TGTGCCAGCAGTGACTCGAACTACGCGAGCACAGATACGCAGTATTTT. It encodes CASSDSNYASTDTQYF.

J is TRBJ2-7 and V is TRBV7-8, with TRBD1 matching 7 bases. V lost 1 base to trimming and J lost 1 base; unmatched junction nucleotides: 1. Germline V gene sequence: CDR1 SGHVS, CDR2 FQNEAQ. The CDR3 sequence is 14 residues long. CDR3: CASSLGTGSYEQYF. Here the CDR3 DNA reads TGTGCCAGCAGCTTAGGGACAGGTTCCTACGAGCAGTACTTC.

J is TRBJ2-3 and V is TRBV10-3, with D possibly TRBD1 on 6 matching bases. The CDR3 has 13 amino acids. CDR1 ENHRY and CDR2 SYGVKD come from the germline V gene. V shed 6 bases and J shed 2 bases, with 9 bases lying between them. This CDR3 is CAISTGYTDTQYF. The CDR3 region has the DNA TGTGCCATCAGCACAGGGTACACAGATACGCAGTATTTT.

This clone was found once. This chain joins TRBV5-5 and TRBJ2-7, with 12 nucleotides matching TRBD1. Germline CDR1 reads SGHKS; CDR2 reads YYEKEE (reference sequence). This CDR3 comprises 14 residues. V shed 3 bases, J shed 2 bases, and the junction held 0 bases outside the gene matches. The CDR3 region has the DNA TGTGCCAGCAGCTGGGACAGGGGGCCCTACGAGCAGTACTTC. Encoded protein: CASSWDRGPYEQYF.

The chain uses TRBV6-5 and TRBJ1-2; D is uncertain. The V gene lost 0 bases and the J gene lost 4 bases, with 6 bases spanning the gap. This CDR3 comprises 13 residues. CDR1 and CDR2 from the germline V gene are MNHEY and SVGAGI. The CDR3 DNA follows: TGTGCCAGCAGTTACTCGAACGGCTATGGCTACACCTTC. Protein sequence: CASSYSNGYGYTF.